The clone carrying this T cell receptor beta chain was found many times. TCR beta CDR3 sequences were amplified from RNA transcripts. With the HTBI primer set, the TCR CDR3 went through a first round of RT-PCR. Each CDR3 protein is one row after TCRdb ran MiXCR on the multiplex PCR reads. The table lists about 300,000 distinct CDR3 sequences, roughly 15% of them singletons. These data come from a study of T cells in Graves' hyperthyroidism and ophthalmopathy. The CDR3 is 16 residues long. Germline values: CDR1 KGHDR, CDR2 SFDVKD. Trimming at V came to 4 bases and at J to 7 bases, leaving 8 bases not matched to a gene. Uncontrolled infection, other autoimmune disease, pregnancy or lactation led to exclusion.

The clonotype comes from a middle-aged woman with Graves' hyperthyroidism. The chain recombines TRBV24-1 with TRBJ2-1; 11 bases are a match to TRBD2. The sample was blood. The CDR3 loop reads CATSDISGRAQNEQFF. The CDR3 DNA is TGTGCCACCAGTGACATTAGCGGGAGGGCCCAAAATGAGCAGTTCTTC.